One sample yielded the 23 T cell receptor beta chains listed below, sequenced in a study of blood T cell repertoires in COVID-19. Profiled with immunoSEQ multiplex PCR; TCRdb holds only in-frame clones, not every one. The sample yields 76,000 or so clones, about 83% seen once. Sequenced input: peripheral blood. The receptors shown here come from a man aged 25 to 45 with acute or convalescent COVID-19.

This chain joins TRBV14 and TRBJ1-2, with D perhaps matching TRBD1 (5 bases). The length of the CDR3 is 13 residues. Germline CDR1 is SGHDN and CDR2 is FVKESK. Trimming took 2 bases from V and 3 from J, leaving 7 bases between them. The CDR3 DNA follows: TGTGCCAGCAGCCAACAGGGATACTATGGCTACACCTTC. Amino acid sequence: CASSQQGYYGYTF.

The rearrangement joins TRBV15 to TRBJ2-5; TRBD1 agrees at 11 bases. Trimming removed 5 bases from V and 2 bases from J; junction bases left unmatched: 1. Germline-derived CDR1 and CDR2 are LNHNV and YYDKDF (reference sequence). This CDR3 comprises 14 residues. The CDR3 spells CATSRDRGQETQYF. DNA of the CDR3: TGTGCCACCAGCCGGGACAGGGGGCAAGAGACCCAGTACTTC.

V is TRBV19 and J is TRBJ2-7; no clear D gene. Per germline, CDR1 LNHDA and CDR2 SQIVND (reference sequence). Between the trimmed V and J ends, which lost 5 bases and 3 bases, there was a span of 5 bases. The CDR3 is 11 residues long. The chain's CDR3 is CASSYGYEQYF. The CDR3 DNA follows: TGTGCCAGTAGTTACGGCTACGAGCAGTACTTC.

The chain carries TRBV25-1 and TRBJ1-4; TRBD1 might be the D (5 bases). CDR1 is MGHDK, CDR2 SYGVNS, per germline. The ends were cut back, 4 bases at V and 7 bases at J, with 16 bases in the middle. The CDR3 runs to 15 residues. The CDR3 spells CASSASTTGAEKLFF. DNA of the CDR3: TGTGCCAGCAGTGCATCGACGACTGGGGCTGAAAAACTGTTTTTT.

This rearrangement joins TRBV6-1 to TRBJ2-3; 9 bases are a match to TRBD1. In germline, CDR1 is MNHNS, CDR2 SASEGT. This CDR3 is 15 amino acids long. Unmatched junction bases numbered 8, after V lost 2 bases and J lost 8 bases. The CDR3 region has the DNA TGTGCCAGCAGTGAAACCCCGCGACAGGGGGGTACGCAGTATTTT. Translated, it gives CASSETPRQGGTQYF.

The chain has TRBV10-2 and TRBJ2-5, with 9 positions matching TRBD2. V was clipped by 6 bases and J by 0 bases; unmatched bases: 2. Germline CDR1 WSHSY, CDR2 SAAADI. CDR3 length equals 14 residues. The CDR3 sequence is CASRLAGHQETQYF. DNA of the CDR3: TGCGCCAGCAGACTAGCGGGCCACCAAGAGACCCAGTACTTC.

This clone was recorded only once. This chain connects TRBV11-2 to TRBJ1-5; D uncertain. Per the germline V gene, CDR1 is SGHAT and CDR2 is FQNNGV. Trimming cost V 2 bases and J 1 base, with 9 bases left between them. The CDR3 is made up of 15 amino acids. As DNA, the CDR3 is TGTGCCAGCAGCTTAAGAGGAGGAAGCAATCAGCCCCAGCATTTT. Translating gives CASSLRGGSNQPQHF. Full variable domain (remainder filled in from reference TRBV11-2 and TRBJ1-5): EAGVAQSPRYKIIEKRQSVAFWCNPISGHATLYWYQQILGQGPKLLIQFQNNGVVDDSQLPKDRFSAERLKGVDSTLKIQPAKLEDSAVYLCASSLRGGSNQPQHFGDGTRLSIL.

The chain is built from TRBV19 and TRBJ2-7; 9 nucleotides agree with TRBD2. V shed 7 bases and J 6 bases; nucleotides not matched to a gene: 13. This CDR3 spans 15 amino acids. Germline values: CDR1 LNHDA, CDR2 SQIVND (reference sequence). The CDR3 reads CASKTAGGYPSEQYF. CDR3 coding DNA: TGTGCCAGTAAAACCGCGGGAGGGTACCCTAGCGAGCAGTACTTC.

This sequence joins TRBV19 and TRBJ2-2; D not resolved. The V and J ends lost 4 bases and 0 bases respectively, with 15 bases between them. The length of the CDR3 is 17 residues. Germline CDR1 is LNHDA and CDR2 is SQIVND (reference sequence). CDR3 coding DNA: TGTGCCAGTAGTACCCAACCAGGAAAACCGAACACCGGGGAGCTGTTTTTT. It translates to CASSTQPGKPNTGELFF.

The chain has TRBV9 and TRBJ1-6; the D gene is possibly TRBD1 (5 bases). Germline CDR1 SGDLS, CDR2 YYNGEE. V gave up 3 bases and J gave up 2 bases, with 12 bases separating them. The CDR3 loop spans 16 amino acids. The CDR3 spells CASSDGGMAYNSPLHF. CDR3 coding DNA: TGTGCCAGCAGCGATGGGGGGATGGCCTATAATTCACCCCTCCACTTT.

V is TRBV12-5 and J is TRBJ2-5, with 10 bases aligning to TRBD2. CDR3 length: 16 amino acids. Germline CDR1 LGHNT, CDR2 FRNRAP. J was trimmed by 10 bases and V by 6 bases; bases with no gene match: 17. CDR3 DNA: TGTGCTAGTGGCCGCGTAGGGCTAGCGGGAGTGATGATCCAGTACTTC. Translating gives CASGRVGLAGVMIQYF.

The chain recombines TRBV6-5 with TRBJ1-1; D gene unclear. Trimming left V 2 bases short and J 1 base short, with 8 bases between. The CDR3 length is 14 residues. CDR1 is MNHEY, CDR2 SVGAGI, per germline. The CDR3 reads CASSYQPGNTEAFF. As DNA, the CDR3 is TGTGCCAGCAGTTACCAACCAGGGAACACTGAAGCTTTCTTT.

This chain connects TRBV24-1 to TRBJ2-2; 11 bases line up with TRBD2. This CDR3 is built from 16 residues. Germline loops: CDR1 KGHDR, CDR2 SFDVKD. After removal of 3 bases from V and 5 bases from J, the junction contained 4 bases not matched to a gene. CDR3 protein: CATSDPGLAVTGELFF. CDR3 nucleotides: TGTGCCACCAGTGATCCGGGACTAGCGGTAACCGGGGAGCTGTTTTTT.

The gene calls are TRBV20-1 and TRBJ1-2; D remains unclear. Trimming pared 6 bases from V and 3 bases from J, leaving 5 bases between. The CDR3 loop spans 10 amino acids. Germline V gene lookup returns CDR1 DFQATT and CDR2 SNEGSKA (reference sequence). CDR3 nucleotides: TGCAGTGCGGCTCACTATGGCTACACCTTC. This translates into CSAAHYGYTF.

The gene calls are TRBV18 and TRBJ2-2; the D is unclear. V was clipped by 0 bases and J by 0 bases, with 5 bases between them. This CDR3 region has 15 residues. Germline loops: CDR1 KGHSH, CDR2 LQKENI. CDR3 sequence: CASSPPPTNTGELFF. CDR3 nucleotide sequence: TGTGCCAGCTCACCACCCCCTACGAACACCGGGGAGCTGTTTTTT. The full variable domain, rest sourced from reference TRBV18 and TRBJ2-2, is NAGVMQNPRHLVRRRGQEARLRCSPMKGHSHVYWYRQLPEEGLKFMVYLQKENIIDESGMPKERFSAEFPKEGPSILRIQQVVRGDSAAYFCASSPPPTNTGELFFGEGSRLTVL.

The chain employs TRBV28 and TRBJ1-6, with D hard to call. Looked up from germline, CDR1 is MDHEN and CDR2 is SYDVKM. Trimming took off 5 bases at V and 4 bases at J, with 6 bases between the two ends. This CDR3 is built from 13 residues. The CDR3 here is CASSLQYNSPLHF. The CDR3 DNA is TGTGCCAGCAGTCTTCAGTATAATTCACCCCTCCACTTT.

The V gene is TRBV2, the J gene TRBJ1-1; 8 bases fit TRBD1. Germline CDR1 and CDR2: SNHLY and FYNNEI. J lost 6 bases, V lost 4 bases, and 4 bases had no gene match. The CDR3 is 13 residues long. Here the CDR3 DNA reads TGTGCCAGCAGTGTCCGGGACAGGTCTGAAGCTTTCTTT. Its protein is CASSVRDRSEAFF. Full variable domain (outside the CDR3, taken from reference TRBV2 and TRBJ1-1): EPEVTQTPSHQVTQMGQEVILRCVPISNHLYFYWYRQILGQKVEFLVSFYNNEISEKSEIFDDQFSVERPDGSNFTLKIRSTKLEDSAMYFCASSVRDRSEAFFGQGTRLTVV.

The chain has TRBV24-1 and TRBJ2-2, with 12 bases fitting TRBD1. The CDR3 is 15 amino acids. The germline V gene has CDR1 KGHDR and CDR2 SFDVKD. J gave up 7 bases and V 5 bases, and 4 bases lay outside the gene matches. The CDR3 is CATSGDRGQGGELFF. The CDR3 region has the DNA TGTGCCACCAGTGGGGACAGGGGGCAGGGCGGGGAGCTGTTTTTT.

This chain joins TRBV6-5 and TRBJ1-6, with 10 bases aligning to TRBD1. The CDR3 sequence is 14 residues long. Trimming took 6 bases from V and 8 from J; bases not matched to a gene: 4. Germline V gene data show CDR1 as MNHEY and CDR2 as SVGAGI. CDR3 bases: TGTGCCAGCAGGACAGACAGGGGGCATTCACCCCTCCACTTT. Translation gives CASRTDRGHSPLHF.

This chain joins TRBV2 and TRBJ1-1, with D unclear. This CDR3 has 14 residues. Germline loops: CDR1 SNHLY, CDR2 FYNNEI. CDR3 coding DNA: TGTGCGGCGGGGTCCGCGGGTGATGGCGCTGAAGCTTTCTTT. Protein: CAAGSAGDGAEAFF.

V and J are TRBV28 and TRBJ2-1; 11 positions agree with TRBD2. Germline lookup yields CDR1 MDHEN and CDR2 SYDVKM. V lost 6 bases and J lost 6; bases outside the gene matches: 16. This CDR3 is 18 amino acids long. CDR3 nucleotide sequence: TGTGCCAGCAGCCCCGGGACAACCGGGACTAGCGGTTTCAATGAGCAGTTCTTC. It yields the protein CASSPGTTGTSGFNEQFF.

The chain uses TRBV25-1 and TRBJ1-4; no clear D. CDR3 length: 13 amino acids. With 6 bases removed from V and 8 bases from J, the gap between germline ends came to 13 bases. CDR1 MGHDK and CDR2 SYGVNS come from the germline V gene. Here the CDR3 DNA reads TGTGCCAGCAGCTCCGGTGCGAGAGAAAAACTGTTTTTT. This codes for CASSSGAREKLFF.

V and J are TRBV27 and TRBJ1-5, with D perhaps matching TRBD1 (5 bases). In germline, CDR1 is MNHEY, CDR2 SMNVEV (reference sequence). This CDR3 spans 16 amino acids. V was pared by 2 bases and J by 0 bases, with 11 bases between. The chain's CDR3 is CASSLTYRYSNQPQHF. In DNA form, the CDR3 reads TGTGCCAGCAGTTTAACCTACAGGTATAGCAATCAGCCCCAGCATTTT.